The rows below give T cell receptor beta chains drawn from one sample of a study of T cells after posttransplantation cyclophosphamide. Clones were read by immunoSEQ multiplex PCR, and TCRdb kept only the in-frame ones, dropping some. This repertoire shows 28,000 or so clones, roughly 88% found once; its top ten account for about 3.5%. Sample: PBMCs. These receptors originate from a man in his fifties. Both conserved end residues are part of each CDR3. Fields, in order: V gene, CDR3 protein.

V gene: TRBV19
CDR3 protein: CASSMTGAQVNQPQHF

V gene: TRBV6-1
CDR3 protein: CASKNRDRGNTIYF

V gene: TRBV29-1
CDR3 protein: CSVEQGFKNIQYF

V gene: TRBV2
CDR3 protein: CASSDPLRGLETNEKLFF

V gene: TRBV2
CDR3 protein: CASSGGTGWGIQYF

V gene: TRBV25-1
CDR3 protein: CASSPGGRETQYF

V gene: TRBV7-2
CDR3 protein: CASSPRGLSYEQYF

V gene: TRBV6-5
CDR3 protein: CASQLLRRGGYTF

V gene: TRBV25-1
CDR3 protein: CASSEWGPSAEAFF

V gene: TRBV5-6
CDR3 protein: CASRTGQETYEQYF

V gene: TRBV2
CDR3 protein: CASGTSGVNEQFF

V gene: TRBV11-3
CDR3 protein: CASSLDLAPFAASSYEQYF

V gene: TRBV5-1
CDR3 protein: CASSWGLAGSSYNEQFF

V gene: TRBV7-9
CDR3 protein: CASSLGRGQVQETQYF

V gene: TRBV4-1
CDR3 protein: CASSQVGGLETQYF

V gene: TRBV19
CDR3 protein: CASSARGLRGNQPQHF

V gene: TRBV6-5
CDR3 protein: CASTRPGQPNTEAFF

V gene: TRBV21-1
CDR3 protein: CASSSYQKPGTGFCEQYF

V gene: TRBV7-9
CDR3 protein: CASSRGQGAVEQFF

V gene: TRBV28
CDR3 protein: CAGGTVYYGYTF

V gene: TRBV2
CDR3 protein: CASSDRFGETQYF

V gene: TRBV9
CDR3 protein: CASSVEVGVSNEQFF

V gene: TRBV2
CDR3 protein: CASSGQGIEAFF

V gene: TRBV5-1
CDR3 protein: CASSLGSSWSGDGYTF

V gene: TRBV18
CDR3 protein: CASSDEGTANSPLHF

V gene: TRBV29-1
CDR3 protein: CSVERDIKETQYF

V gene: TRBV30
CDR3 protein: CARRLRDSGANVLTF

V gene: TRBV4-2
CDR3 protein: CASSPGTSGAYTGELFF

V gene: TRBV19
CDR3 protein: CATLGTDIEKLFF

V gene: TRBV5-1
CDR3 protein: CAGWTRYEQYF